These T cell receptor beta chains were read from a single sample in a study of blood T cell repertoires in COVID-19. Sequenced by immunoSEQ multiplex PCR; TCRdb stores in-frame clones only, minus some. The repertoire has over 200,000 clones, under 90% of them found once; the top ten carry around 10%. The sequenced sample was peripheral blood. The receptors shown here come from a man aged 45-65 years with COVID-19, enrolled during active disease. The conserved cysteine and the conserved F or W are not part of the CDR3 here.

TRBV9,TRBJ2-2,ASRSWPNTGELF
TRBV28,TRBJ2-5,ASRRTGGPGTQY
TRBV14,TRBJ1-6,ASSQDQAGWDNSPLH
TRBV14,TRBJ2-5,ASSQEWGRLAGVETQY
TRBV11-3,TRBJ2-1,ASSPPGQGHEQF
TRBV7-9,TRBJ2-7,ASSPQAGTGGYEQY
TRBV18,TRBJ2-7,ASSAGVYEQY
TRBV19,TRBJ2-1,ASSILTPGHNEQF
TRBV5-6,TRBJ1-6,ASSLKQGILSPLH
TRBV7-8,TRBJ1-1,ASSLDRGAF
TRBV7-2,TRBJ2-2,ASSLAYGGTGELF
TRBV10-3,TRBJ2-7,AIRGASGDHHEQY
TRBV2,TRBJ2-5,ASSAQGIGETQY
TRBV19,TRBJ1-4,ASTIQGGNEKLF
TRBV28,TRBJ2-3,ASRRRGSTDTQY
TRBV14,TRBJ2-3,ASSQEGGWYTDTQY
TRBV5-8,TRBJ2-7,ASSHAATGRFEQY
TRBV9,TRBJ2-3,ASSVRAGLESDTQY
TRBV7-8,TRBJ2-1,ASSLVAGTYNEQF
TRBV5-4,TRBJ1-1,ASSPQPTGLNTEAF
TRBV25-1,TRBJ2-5,ASSEYIGGAKETQY
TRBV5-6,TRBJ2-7,ASSLAGRYEQY
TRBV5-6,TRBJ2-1,ASSPATALPQYNEQF
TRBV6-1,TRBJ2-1,ASSEHIRGQVGNEQF
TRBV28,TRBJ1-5,ASSPGDISNQPQH
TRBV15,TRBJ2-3,ATSRGTTDTQY
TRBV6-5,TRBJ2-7,ASSAVGSSYEQY
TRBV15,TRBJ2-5,ATSRGMGPGETQY
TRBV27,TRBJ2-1,ASSLSFESLSYNEQF